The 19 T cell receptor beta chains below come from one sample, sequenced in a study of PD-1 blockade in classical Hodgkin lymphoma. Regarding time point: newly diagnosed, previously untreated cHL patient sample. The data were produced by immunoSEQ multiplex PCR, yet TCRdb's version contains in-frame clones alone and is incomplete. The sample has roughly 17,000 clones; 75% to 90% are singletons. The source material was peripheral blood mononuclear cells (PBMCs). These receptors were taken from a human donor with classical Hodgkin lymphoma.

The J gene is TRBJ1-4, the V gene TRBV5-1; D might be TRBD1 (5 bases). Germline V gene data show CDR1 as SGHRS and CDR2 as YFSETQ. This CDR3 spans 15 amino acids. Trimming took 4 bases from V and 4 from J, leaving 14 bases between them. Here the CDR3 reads CASSQMGTHNEKLFF. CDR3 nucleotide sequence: TGCGCCAGCAGCCAAATGGGGACCCATAATGAAAAACTGTTTTTT.

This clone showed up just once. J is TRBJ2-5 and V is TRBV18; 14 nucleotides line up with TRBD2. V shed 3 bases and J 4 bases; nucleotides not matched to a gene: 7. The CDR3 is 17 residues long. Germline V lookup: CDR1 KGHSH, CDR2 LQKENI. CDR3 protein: CASSPGLAGEGGETQYF. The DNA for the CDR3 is TGTGCCAGCTCACCGGGACTAGCGGGAGAAGGTGGAGAGACCCAGTACTTC.

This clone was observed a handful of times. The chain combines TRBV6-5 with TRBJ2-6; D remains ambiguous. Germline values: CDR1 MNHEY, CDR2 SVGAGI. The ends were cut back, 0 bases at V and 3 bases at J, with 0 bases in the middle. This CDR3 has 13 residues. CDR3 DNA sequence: TGTGCCAGCAGTTACTCTGGGGCCAACGTCCTGACTTTC. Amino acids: CASSYSGANVLTF.

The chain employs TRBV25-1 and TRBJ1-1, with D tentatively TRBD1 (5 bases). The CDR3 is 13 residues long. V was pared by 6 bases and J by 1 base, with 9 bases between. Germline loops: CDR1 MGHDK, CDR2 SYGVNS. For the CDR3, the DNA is TGTGCCAGCAGCAGAACAGGGAACACTGAAGCTTTCTTT. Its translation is CASSRTGNTEAFF.

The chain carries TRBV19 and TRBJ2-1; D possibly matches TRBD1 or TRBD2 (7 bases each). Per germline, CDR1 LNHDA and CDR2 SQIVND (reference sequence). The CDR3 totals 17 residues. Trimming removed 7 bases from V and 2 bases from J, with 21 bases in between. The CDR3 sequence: CASTQGGTADPYNEQFF. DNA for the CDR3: TGTGCCAGTACCCAGGGGGGGACAGCCGACCCCTACAATGAGCAGTTCTTC.

CDR3 DNA: TGCAGTGCCGCGGGGCTAGTCGAGCAGTACTTC. Its translation: CSAAGLVEQYF. This sequence joins TRBV20-1 and TRBJ2-7; D is perhaps TRBD2 (6 bases). This CDR3 spans 11 amino acids. Germline V CDR1 and CDR2: DFQATT, SNEGSKA (reference sequence). V dropped 6 bases and J dropped 6 bases, with 12 bases sitting between them.

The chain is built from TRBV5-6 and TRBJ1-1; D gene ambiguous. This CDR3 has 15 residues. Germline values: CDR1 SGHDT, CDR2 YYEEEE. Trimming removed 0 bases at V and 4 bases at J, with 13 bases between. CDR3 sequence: CASSLEGGRPTEAFF. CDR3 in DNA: TGTGCCAGCAGCTTGGAGGGTGGCAGGCCCACTGAAGCTTTCTTT.

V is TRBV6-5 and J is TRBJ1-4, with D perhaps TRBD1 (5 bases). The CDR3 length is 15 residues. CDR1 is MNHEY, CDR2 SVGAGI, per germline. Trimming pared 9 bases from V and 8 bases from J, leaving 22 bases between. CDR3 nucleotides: TGTGCCAGTTCCGGGTCGGGCAGGGTGGGAGAAAAACTGTTTTTT. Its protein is CASSGSGRVGEKLFF.

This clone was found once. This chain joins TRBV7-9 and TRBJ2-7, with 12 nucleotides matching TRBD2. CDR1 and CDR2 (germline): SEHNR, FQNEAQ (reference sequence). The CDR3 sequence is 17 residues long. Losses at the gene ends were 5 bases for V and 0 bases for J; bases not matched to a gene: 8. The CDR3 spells CASSPPTSGSHSYEQYF. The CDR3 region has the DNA TGTGCCAGCAGCCCACCGACTAGCGGGAGCCACTCCTACGAGCAGTACTTC.

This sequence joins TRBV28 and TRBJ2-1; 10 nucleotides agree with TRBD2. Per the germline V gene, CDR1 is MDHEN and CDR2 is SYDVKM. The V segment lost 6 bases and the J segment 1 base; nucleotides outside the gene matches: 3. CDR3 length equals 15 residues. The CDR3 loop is CASSPSGSSYNEQFF. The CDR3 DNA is TGTGCCAGCAGCCCTAGCGGGAGTTCCTACAATGAGCAGTTCTTC.

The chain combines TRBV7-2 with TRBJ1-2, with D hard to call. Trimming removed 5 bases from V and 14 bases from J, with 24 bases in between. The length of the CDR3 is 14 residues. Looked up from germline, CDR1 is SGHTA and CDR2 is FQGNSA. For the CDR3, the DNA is TGTGCCAGCAGCCCAGACGGCCACCCCGGAGGAGGGACCTTC. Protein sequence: CASSPDGHPGGGTF.

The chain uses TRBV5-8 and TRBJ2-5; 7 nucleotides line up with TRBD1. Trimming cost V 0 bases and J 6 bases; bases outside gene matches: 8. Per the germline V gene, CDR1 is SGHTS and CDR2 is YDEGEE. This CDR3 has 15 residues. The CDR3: CASSLEGGGRQTQYF. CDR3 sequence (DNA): TGTGCCAGCAGCTTGGAAGGGGGCGGCCGTCAGACCCAGTACTTC.

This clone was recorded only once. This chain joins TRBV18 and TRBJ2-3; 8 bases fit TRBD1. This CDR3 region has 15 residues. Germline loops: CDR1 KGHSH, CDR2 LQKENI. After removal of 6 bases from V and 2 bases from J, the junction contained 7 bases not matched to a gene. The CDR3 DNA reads TGTGCCAGCTCGCCCCGACAGGGGTTCACAGATACGCAGTATTTT. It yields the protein CASSPRQGFTDTQYF.

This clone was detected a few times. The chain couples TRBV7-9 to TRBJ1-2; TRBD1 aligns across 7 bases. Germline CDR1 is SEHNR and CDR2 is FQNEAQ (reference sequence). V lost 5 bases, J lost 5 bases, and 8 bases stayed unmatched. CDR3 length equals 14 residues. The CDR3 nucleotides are TGTGCCAGCAGCGCTCTTACAGGGGAGTATGGCTACACCTTC. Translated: CASSALTGEYGYTF.

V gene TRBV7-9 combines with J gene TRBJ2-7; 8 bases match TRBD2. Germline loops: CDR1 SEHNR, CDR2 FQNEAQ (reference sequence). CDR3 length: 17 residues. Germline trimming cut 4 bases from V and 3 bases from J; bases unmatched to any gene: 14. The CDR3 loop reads CASSSNDPLAGSYEQYF. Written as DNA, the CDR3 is TGTGCCAGCAGCTCAAATGACCCCCTAGCGGGCAGCTACGAGCAGTACTTC.

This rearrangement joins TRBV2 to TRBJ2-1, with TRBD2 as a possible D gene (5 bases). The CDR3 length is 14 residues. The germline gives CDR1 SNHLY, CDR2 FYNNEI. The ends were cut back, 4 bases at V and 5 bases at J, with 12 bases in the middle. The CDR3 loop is CASSARGYHNEQFF. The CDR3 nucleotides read TGTGCCAGCAGTGCTCGAGGGTACCACAATGAGCAGTTCTTC.

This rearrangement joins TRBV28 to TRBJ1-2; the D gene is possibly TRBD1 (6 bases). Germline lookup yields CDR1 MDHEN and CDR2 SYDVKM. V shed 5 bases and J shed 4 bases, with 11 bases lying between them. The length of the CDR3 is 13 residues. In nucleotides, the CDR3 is TGTGCCAGCAGTCCCGGACAGATCTATGGCTACACCTTC. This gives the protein CASSPGQIYGYTF.

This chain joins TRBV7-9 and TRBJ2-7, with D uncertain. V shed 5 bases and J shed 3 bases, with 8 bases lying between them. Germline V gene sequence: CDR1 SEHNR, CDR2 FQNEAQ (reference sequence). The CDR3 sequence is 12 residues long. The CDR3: CASSRTGYEQYF. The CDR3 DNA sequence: TGTGCCAGCAGCCGTACGGGCTACGAGCAGTACTTC.

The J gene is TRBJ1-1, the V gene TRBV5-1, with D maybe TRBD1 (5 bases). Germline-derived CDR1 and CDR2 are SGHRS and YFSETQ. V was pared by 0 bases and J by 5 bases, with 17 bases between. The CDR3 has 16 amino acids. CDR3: CASSLAKGPVGTEAFF. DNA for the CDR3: TGCGCCAGCAGCTTGGCCAAGGGGCCGGTGGGGACTGAAGCTTTCTTT.